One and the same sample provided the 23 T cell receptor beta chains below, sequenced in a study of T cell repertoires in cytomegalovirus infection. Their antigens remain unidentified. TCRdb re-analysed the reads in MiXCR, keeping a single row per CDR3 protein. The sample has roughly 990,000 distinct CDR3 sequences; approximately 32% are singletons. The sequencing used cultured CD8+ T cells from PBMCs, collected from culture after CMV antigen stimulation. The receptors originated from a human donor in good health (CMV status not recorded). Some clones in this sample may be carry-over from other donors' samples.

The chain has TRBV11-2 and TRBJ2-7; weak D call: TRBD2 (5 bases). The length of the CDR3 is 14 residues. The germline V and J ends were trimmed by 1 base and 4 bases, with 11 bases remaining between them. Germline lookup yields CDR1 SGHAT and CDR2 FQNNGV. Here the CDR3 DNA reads TGTGCCAGCAGCTTAGGGACCGGGAAATACGAGCAGTACGTC. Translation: CASSLGTGKYEQYV.

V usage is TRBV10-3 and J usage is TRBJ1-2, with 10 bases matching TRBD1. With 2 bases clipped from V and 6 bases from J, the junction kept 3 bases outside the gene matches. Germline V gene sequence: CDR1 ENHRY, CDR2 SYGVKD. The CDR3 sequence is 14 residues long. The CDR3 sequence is CAISEGTGVDGYTF. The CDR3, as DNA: TGTGCCATCAGTGAGGGGACAGGGGTGGATGGCTACACCTTC.

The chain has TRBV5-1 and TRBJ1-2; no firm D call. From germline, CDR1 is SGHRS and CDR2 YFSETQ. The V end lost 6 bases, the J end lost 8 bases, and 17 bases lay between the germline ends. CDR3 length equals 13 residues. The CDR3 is CASTSGRHSGYTF. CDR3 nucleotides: TGCGCCAGCACCTCCGGTAGGCACAGCGGCTACACCTTC.

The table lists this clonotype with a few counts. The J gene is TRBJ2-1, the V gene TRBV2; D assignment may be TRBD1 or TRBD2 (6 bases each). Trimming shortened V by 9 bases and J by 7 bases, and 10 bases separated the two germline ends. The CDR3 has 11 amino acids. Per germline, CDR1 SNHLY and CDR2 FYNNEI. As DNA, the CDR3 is TGTGCCAGAACAGGGAGGAATGAGCAGTTCTTC. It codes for CARTGRNEQFF.

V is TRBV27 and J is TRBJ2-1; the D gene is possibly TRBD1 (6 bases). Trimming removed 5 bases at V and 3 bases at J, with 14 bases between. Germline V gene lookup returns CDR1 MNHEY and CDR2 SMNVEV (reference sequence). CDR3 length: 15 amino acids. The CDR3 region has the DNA TGTGCCAGCAGTGTAGGGGGAATCATCTACAATGAGCAGTTCTTC. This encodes CASSVGGIIYNEQFF.

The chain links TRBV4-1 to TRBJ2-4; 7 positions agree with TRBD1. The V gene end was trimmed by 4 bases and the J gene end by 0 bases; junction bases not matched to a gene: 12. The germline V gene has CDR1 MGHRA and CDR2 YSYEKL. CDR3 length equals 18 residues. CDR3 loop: CASSRTGTDVLAKNIQYF. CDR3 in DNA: TGCGCCAGCAGCCGGACCGGGACAGACGTCCTAGCCAAAAACATTCAGTACTTC.

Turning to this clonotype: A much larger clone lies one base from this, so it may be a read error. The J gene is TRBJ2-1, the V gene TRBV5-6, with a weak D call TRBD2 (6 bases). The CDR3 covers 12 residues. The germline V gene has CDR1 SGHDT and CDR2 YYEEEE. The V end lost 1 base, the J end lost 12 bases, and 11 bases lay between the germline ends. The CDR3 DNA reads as TGTGCCAGCAGCTTGAGGCGGGATGGGCAGTTCTTC. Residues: CASSLRRDGQFF.

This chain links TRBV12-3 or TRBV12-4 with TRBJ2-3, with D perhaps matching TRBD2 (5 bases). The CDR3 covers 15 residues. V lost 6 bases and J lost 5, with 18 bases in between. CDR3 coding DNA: TGTGCCAGCAGCTCCGATCGCGGGTTCGGAGATACGCAGTATTTT. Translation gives CASSSDRGFGDTQYF.

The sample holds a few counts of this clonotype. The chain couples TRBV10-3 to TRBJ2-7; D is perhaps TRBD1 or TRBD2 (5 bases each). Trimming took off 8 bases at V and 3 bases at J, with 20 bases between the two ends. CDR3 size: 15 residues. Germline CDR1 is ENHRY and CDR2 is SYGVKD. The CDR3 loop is CAILSVGAGSYEQYF. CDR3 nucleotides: TGTGCCATCCTCTCTGTAGGGGCAGGGAGCTACGAGCAGTACTTC.

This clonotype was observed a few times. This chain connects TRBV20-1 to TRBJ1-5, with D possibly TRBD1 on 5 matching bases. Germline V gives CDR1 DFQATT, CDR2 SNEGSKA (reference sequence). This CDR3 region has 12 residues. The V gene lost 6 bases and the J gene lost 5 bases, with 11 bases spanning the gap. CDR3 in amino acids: CSAREPYQPQHF. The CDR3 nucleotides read TGCAGTGCCAGGGAGCCTTATCAGCCCCAGCATTTT.

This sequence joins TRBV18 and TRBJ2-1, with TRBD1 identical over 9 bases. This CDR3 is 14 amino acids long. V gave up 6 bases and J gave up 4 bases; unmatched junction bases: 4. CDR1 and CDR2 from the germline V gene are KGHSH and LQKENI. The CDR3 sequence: CASSHRGQYNEQFF. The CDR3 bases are TGTGCCAGCTCCCACAGGGGGCAGTACAATGAGCAGTTCTTC.

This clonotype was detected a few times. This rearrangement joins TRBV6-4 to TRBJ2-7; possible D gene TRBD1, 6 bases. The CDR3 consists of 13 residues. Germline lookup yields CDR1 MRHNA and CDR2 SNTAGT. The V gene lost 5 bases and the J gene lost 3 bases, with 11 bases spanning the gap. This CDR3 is CASSRDTGYEQYF. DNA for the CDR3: TGTGCCAGCAGTCGGGACACTGGCTACGAGCAGTACTTC.

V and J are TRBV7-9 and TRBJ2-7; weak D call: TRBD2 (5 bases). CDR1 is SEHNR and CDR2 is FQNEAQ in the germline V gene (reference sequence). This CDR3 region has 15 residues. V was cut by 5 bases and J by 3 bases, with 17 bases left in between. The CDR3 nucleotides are TGTGCCAGCAGCGGAGAGGGCGGGCCCCTCTACGAGCAGTACGTC. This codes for CASSGEGGPLYEQYV.

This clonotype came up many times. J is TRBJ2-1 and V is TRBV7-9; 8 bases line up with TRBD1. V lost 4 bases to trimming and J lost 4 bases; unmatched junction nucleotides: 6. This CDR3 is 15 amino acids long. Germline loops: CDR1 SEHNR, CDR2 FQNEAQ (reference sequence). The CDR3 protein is CASSSGTGLYNEQFF. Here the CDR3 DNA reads TGTGCCAGCAGCTCCGGGACAGGCCTTTACAATGAGCAGTTCTTC.

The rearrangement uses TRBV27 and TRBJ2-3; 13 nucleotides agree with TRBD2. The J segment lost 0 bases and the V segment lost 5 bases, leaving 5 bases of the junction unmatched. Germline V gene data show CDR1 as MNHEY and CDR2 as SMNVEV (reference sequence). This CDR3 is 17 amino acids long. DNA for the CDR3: TGTGCCAGCAGTGGCCCGGGACTAGCGGGGAGCACAGATACGCAGTATTTT. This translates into CASSGPGLAGSTDTQYF.

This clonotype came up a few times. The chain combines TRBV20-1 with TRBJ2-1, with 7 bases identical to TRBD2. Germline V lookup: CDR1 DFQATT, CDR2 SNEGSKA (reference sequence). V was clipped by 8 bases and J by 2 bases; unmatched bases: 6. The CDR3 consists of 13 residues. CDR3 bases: TGCAGTCCTCTAGCGGCTACCTACAATGAGCAGTTCTTC. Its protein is CSPLAATYNEQFF.

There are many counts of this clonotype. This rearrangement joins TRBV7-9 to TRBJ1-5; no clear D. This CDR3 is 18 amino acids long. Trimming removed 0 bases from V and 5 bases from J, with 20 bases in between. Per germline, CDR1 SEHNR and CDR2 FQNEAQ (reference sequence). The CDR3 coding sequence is TGTGCCAGCAGCTTAGCGCTGAACGGGATACGCGCCCATCAGCCCCAGCATTTT. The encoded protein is CASSLALNGIRAHQPQHF.

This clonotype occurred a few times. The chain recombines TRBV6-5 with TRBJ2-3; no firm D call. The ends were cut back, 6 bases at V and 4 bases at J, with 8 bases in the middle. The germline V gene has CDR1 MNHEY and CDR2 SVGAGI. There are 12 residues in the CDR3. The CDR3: CASRSMSDTQYF. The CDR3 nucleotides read TGTGCCAGCAGGTCCATGTCAGATACGCAGTATTTT.

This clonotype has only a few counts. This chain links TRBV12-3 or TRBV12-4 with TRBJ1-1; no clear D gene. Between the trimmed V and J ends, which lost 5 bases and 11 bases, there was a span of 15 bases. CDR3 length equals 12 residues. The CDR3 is CASSPSLNVAFF. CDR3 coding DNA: TGTGCCAGCAGTCCTTCTCTAAATGTGGCTTTCTTT.

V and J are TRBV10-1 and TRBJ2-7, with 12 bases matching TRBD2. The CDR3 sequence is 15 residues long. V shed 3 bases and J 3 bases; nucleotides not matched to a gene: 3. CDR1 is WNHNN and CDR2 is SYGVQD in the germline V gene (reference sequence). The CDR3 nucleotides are TGCGCCAGCAGTGATGGACTAGCGGGGATCTACGAGCAGTACTTC. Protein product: CASSDGLAGIYEQYF.

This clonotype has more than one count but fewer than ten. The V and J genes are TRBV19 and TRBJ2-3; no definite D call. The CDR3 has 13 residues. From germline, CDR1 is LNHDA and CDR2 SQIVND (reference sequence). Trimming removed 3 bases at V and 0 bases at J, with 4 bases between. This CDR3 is CASSMASTDTQYF. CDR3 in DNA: TGTGCCAGTAGTATGGCTAGCACAGATACGCAGTATTTT. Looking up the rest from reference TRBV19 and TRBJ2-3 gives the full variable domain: DGGITQSPKYLFRKEGQNVTLSCEQNLNHDAMYWYRQDPGQGLRLIYYSQIVNDFQKGDIAEGYSVSREKKESFPLTVTSAQKNPTAFYLCASSMASTDTQYFGPGTRLTVL.

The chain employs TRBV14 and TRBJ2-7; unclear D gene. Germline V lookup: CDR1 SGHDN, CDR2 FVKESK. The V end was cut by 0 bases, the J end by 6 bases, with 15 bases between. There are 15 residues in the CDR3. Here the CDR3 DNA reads TGTGCCAGCAGCCAAGAGGTGGAGCCCCACAGCGAGCAGTACTTC. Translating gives CASSQEVEPHSEQYF.

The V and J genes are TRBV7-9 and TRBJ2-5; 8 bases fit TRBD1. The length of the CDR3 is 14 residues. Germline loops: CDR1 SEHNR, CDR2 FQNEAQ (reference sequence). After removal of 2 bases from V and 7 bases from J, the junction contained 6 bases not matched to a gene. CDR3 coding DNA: TGTGCCAGCAGCTTACCGACAGGGGCCGGGACCCAGTACTTC. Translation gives CASSLPTGAGTQYF.